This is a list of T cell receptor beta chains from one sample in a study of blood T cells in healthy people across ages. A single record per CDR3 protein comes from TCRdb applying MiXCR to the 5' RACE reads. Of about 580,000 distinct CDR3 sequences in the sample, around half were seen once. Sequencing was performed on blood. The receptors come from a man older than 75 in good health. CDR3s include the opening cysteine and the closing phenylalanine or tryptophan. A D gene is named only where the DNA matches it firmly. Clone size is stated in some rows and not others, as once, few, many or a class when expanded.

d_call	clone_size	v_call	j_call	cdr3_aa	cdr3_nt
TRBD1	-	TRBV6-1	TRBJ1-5	CASSPRRGTANSNQPQHF	TGTGCCAGCAGCCCCAGGCGTGGGACAGCAAATAGCAATCAGCCCCAGCATTTT
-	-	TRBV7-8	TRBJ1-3	CASFPGGRENTIYF	TGTGCCAGTTTTCCCGGTGGAAGAGAAAACACCATATATTTT
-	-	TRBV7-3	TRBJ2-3	CASSPRKGIADTQYF	TGTGCCAGCAGCCCCCGTAAGGGGATCGCAGATACGCAGTATTTT
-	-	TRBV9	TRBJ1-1	CASSVVIGAFTEAFF	TGTGCCAGCAGCGTAGTCATCGGGGCGTTCACTGAAGCTTTCTTT
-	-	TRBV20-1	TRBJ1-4	CSARVRLEEKLFF	TGCAGTGCTAGAGTGCGCCTGGAAGAAAAACTGTTTTTT
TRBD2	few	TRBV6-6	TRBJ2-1	CASRRGVSYNEPFF	TGTGCCAGCAGGCGGGGGGTCTCCTACAATGAGCCGTTCTTC
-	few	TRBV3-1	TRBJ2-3	CASSPHWGDFNTDTQYF	TGTGCCAGCAGCCCACATTGGGGGGATTTTAACACAGATACGCAGTATTTT
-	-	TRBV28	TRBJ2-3	CASNRATDTQYF	TGTGCCAGCAATCGAGCGACAGATACGCAGTATTTT
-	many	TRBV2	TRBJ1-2	CASSDTRDNGYTF	TGTGCCAGCAGTGATACCAGGGACAATGGCTACACCTTC
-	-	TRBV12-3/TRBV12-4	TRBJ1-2	CASSSWVGQGGGYTF	TGTGCCAGCAGTTCCTGGGTAGGGCAGGGTGGAGGCTACACCTTC
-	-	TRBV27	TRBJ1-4	CASSLPGRNEKLFF	TGTGCCAGCAGTTTACCCGGAAGGAATGAAAAACTGTTTTTT
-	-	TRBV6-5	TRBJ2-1	CASSPAASYEQFF	TGTGCCAGCAGCCCGGCTGCATCCTACGAGCAGTTCTTC
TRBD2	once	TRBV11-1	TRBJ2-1	CASSTGTSGPLSYNEQFF	TGTGCCAGCAGTACCGGGACTAGCGGGCCCCTATCCTACAATGAGCAGTTCTTC